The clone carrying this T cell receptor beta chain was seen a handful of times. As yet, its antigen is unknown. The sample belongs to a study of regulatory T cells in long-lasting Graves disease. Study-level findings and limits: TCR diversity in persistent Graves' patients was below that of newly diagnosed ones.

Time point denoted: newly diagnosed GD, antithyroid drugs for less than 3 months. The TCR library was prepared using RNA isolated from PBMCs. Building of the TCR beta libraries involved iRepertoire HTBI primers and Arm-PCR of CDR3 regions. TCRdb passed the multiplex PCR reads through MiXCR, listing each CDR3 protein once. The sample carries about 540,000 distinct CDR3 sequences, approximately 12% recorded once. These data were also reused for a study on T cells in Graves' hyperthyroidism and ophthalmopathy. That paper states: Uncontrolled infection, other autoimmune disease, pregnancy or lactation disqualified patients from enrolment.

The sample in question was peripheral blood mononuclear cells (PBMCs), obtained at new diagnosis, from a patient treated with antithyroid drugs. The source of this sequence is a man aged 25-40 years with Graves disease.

CDR3 sequence: CASSTATGGLNEKLFF. CDR3 DNA: TGCGCCAGCAGCACAGCCACAGGTGGTCTTAATGAAAAACTGTTTTTT. The chain links TRBV5-1 to TRBJ1-4; maybe TRBD1 (5 bases). V was cut by 4 bases and J by 4 bases, with 17 bases left in between. The CDR3 sequence is 16 residues long. From germline, CDR1 is SGHRS and CDR2 YFSETQ.